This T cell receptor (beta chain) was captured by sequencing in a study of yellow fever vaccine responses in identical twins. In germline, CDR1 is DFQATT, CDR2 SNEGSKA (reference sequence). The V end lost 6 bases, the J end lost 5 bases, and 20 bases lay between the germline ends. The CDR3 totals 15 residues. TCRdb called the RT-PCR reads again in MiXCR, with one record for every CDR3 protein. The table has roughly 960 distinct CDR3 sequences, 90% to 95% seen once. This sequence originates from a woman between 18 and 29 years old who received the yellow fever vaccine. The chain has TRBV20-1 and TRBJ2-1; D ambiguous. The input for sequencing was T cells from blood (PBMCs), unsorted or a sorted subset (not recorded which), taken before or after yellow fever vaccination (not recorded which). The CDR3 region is CSAGIRLNLNNEQFF. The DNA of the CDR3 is TGCAGTGCGGGCATCCGTCTAAACCTGAACAATGAGCAGTTCTTC.